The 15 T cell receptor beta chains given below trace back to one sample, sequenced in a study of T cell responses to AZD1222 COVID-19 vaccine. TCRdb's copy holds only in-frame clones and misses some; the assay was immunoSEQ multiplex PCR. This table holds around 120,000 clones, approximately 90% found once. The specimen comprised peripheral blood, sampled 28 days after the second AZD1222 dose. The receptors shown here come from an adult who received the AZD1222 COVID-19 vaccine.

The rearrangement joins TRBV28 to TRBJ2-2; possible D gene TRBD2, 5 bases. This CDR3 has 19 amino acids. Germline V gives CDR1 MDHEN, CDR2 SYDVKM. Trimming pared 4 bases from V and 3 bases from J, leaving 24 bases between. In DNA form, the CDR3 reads TGTGCCAGCAGTTCAATCTCTTCGGGGTCCGTGGGAGACACCGGGGAGCTGTTTTTT. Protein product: CASSSISSGSVGDTGELFF.

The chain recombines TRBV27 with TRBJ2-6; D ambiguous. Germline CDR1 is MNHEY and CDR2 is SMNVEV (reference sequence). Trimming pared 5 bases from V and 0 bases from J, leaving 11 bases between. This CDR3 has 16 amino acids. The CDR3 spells CASSGTASSGANVLTF. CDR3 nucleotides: TGTGCCAGCAGTGGAACAGCGAGCTCTGGGGCCAACGTCCTGACTTTC.

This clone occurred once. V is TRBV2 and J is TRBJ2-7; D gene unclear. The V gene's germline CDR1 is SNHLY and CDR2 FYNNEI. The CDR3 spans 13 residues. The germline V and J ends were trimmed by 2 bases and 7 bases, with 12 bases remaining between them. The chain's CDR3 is CASSEQDLGEQYF. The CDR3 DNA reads TGTGCCAGCAGTGAACAGGATCTGGGAGAGCAGTACTTC.

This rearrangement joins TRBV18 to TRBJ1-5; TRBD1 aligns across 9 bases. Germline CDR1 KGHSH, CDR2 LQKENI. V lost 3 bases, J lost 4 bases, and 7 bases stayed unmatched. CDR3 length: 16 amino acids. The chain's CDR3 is CASSPSGTGQNQPQHF. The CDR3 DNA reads TGTGCCAGCTCACCCAGCGGGACAGGGCAGAATCAGCCCCAGCATTTT.

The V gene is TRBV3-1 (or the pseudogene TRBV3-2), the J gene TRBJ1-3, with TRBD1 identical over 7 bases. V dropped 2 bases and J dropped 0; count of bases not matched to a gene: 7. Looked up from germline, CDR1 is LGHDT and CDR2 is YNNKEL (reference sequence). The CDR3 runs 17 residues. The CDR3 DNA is TGTGCCAGCAGCCAAACCCCCCCAGGGGGCTCTGGAAACACCATATATTTT. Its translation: CASSQTPPGGSGNTIYF.

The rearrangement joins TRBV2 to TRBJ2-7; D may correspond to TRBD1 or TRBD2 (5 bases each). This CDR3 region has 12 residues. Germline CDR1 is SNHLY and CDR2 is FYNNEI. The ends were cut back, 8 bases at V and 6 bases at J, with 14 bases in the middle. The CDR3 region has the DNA TGTGCCAGCTCCTGGGACCCCCTCGAGCAGTACTTC. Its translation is CASSWDPLEQYF.

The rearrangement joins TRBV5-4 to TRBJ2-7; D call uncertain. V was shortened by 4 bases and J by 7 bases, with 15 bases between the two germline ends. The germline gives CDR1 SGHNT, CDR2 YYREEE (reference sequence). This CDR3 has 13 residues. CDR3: CASSSGGGEEQYF. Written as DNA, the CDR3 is TGTGCCAGCAGCAGTGGCGGCGGCGAGGAGCAGTACTTC.

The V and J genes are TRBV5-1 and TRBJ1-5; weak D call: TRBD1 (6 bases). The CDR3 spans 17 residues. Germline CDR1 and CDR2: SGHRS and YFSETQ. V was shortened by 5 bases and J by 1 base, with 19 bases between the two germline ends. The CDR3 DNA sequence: TGCGCCAGCAGTCCAGGAGACAGGATCGGAAGCAATCAGCCCCAGCATTTT. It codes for CASSPGDRIGSNQPQHF.

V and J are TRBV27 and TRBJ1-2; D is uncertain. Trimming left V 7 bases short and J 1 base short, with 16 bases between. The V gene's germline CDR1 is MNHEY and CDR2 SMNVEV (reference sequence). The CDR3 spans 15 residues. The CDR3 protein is CASKQGPGDNYGYTF. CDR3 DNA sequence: TGTGCCAGCAAACAAGGTCCCGGGGATAACTATGGCTACACCTTC.

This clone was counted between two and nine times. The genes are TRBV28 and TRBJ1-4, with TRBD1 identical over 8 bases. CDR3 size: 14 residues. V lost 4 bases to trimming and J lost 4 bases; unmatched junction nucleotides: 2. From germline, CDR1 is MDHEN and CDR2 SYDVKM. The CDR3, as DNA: TGTGCCAGCAGTTGGGACAGGTATAATGAAAAACTGTTTTTT. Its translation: CASSWDRYNEKLFF.

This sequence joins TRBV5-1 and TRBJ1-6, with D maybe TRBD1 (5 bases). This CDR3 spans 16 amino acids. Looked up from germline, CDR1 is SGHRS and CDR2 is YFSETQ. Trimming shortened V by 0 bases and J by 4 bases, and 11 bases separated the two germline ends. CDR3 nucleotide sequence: TGCGCCAGCAGCTTGGTCGGGACGGCTTATAATTCACCCCTCCACTTT. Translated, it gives CASSLVGTAYNSPLHF. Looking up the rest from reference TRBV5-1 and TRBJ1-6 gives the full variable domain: KAGVTQTPRYLIKTRGQQVTLSCSPISGHRSVSWYQQTPGQGLQFLFEYFSETQRNKGNFPGRFSGRQFSNSRSEMNVSTLELGDSALYLCASSLVGTAYNSPLHFGNGTRLTVT.

CDR3 coding DNA: TGTGCCAGCAGCCAAAGCGCCAGTGGTGAAAAACTGTTTTTT. As protein: CASSQSASGEKLFF. The chain links TRBV3-1 (or the pseudogene TRBV3-2) to TRBJ1-4; D unresolved. Trimming cost V 2 bases and J 7 bases, with 11 bases left between them. Germline V gene data show CDR1 as LGHDT and CDR2 as YNNKEL (reference sequence). The length of the CDR3 is 14 residues.

CDR3 amino acids: CAIDHWDSSIYNEQFF. The CDR3, as DNA: TGTGCCATCGACCACTGGGACAGCTCCATCTACAATGAGCAGTTCTTC. The chain carries TRBV7-9 and TRBJ2-1, with 7 positions matching TRBD1. Germline V gene sequence: CDR1 SEHNR, CDR2 FQNEAQ (reference sequence). This CDR3 has 16 residues. The ends lost 10 bases at V and 3 bases at J; junction bases unmatched: 15.

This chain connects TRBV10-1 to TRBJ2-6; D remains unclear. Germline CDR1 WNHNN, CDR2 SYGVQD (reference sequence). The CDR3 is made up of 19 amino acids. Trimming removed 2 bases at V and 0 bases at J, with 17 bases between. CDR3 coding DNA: TGCGCCAGCAGTGAGAAGGAAGAGACTCCCAGCTCTGGGGCCAACGTCCTGACTTTC. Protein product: CASSEKEETPSSGANVLTF.

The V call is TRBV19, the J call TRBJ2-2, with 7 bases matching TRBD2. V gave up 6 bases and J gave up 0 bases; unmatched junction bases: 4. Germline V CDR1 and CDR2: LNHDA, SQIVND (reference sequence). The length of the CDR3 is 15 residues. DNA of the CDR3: TGTGCCAGTAGCGGGCGGGGGACGAACACCGGGGAGCTGTTTTTT. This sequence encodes CASSGRGTNTGELFF.